The clone carrying this T cell receptor (beta chain) has at least ten counts. The antigen remains unidentified. This sample was included in a study of molecular identifiers for immune sequencing clone quantification. Whole-study findings and limits: Clonotypes topping 20 RNA copies carried over 97% of effector molecules but under 1% of naive ones.

Naive CD8 libraries were made from 20,000 to 1,000,000 sorted cells, and they used 10%, 30% or 50% RNA. CD8+CD4-CCR7+CD45RA+ cells were sorted as naive CD8 T cells. The CDR3 spans 15 residues. With V trimmed by 5 bases and J by 2 bases, 6 bases remained unmatched. The germline V gene encodes CDR1 SEHNR and CDR2 FQNEAQ (reference sequence). Both previously described methods and listed TCR primers were employed to make bulk TCR libraries. MiXCR, applied by TCRdb to the PCR reads, yields one record per CDR3 protein. Here the sample spans 62,000 or so distinct CDR3 sequences, about a sixth being singletons.

The TCR sequence derives from a human donor in good health. Some libraries in this study had Jurkat cell RNA spiked in. V usage is TRBV7-9 and J usage is TRBJ2-5; 9 bases fit TRBD1. Sequences were obtained from naive CD8+ T cells from blood, with Jurkat cell RNA spiked in. Specified subset: FACS-sorted CD8+CD4-CCR7+CD45RA+ naive T cells. This chain's CDR3 is CASSPGQGLQETQYF. For the CDR3, the DNA is TGTGCCAGCAGCCCTGGACAGGGGCTACAAGAGACCCAGTACTTC.